These 13 T cell receptor beta chains were all obtained from the same sample, sequenced in a study of CD8 T cells in ankylosing spondylitis. One entry per CDR3 protein results from TCRdb running MiXCR on the 5' RACE reads. The table includes about 130,000 distinct CDR3 sequences, more than 6.5% detected once. The sequencing sample was made of blood, either unsorted or a sorted T cell fraction (not recorded which). The source is a male donor with ankylosing spondylitis or in good health (not recorded which).

Ten or more counts support this clonotype. V gene TRBV20-1 combines with J gene TRBJ2-2; no clear D gene. The CDR3 runs 13 residues. Germline CDR1 and CDR2: DFQATT and SNEGSKA (reference sequence). V lost 6 bases, J lost 7 bases, and 15 bases lay in between. The CDR3 DNA reads TGCAGTGCCCCCCAGGACCTATACGGGGAGCTGTTTTTT. This codes for CSAPQDLYGELFF.

This clonotype was seen once. The chain carries TRBV4-2 and TRBJ2-7, with 7 bases aligning to TRBD2. CDR1 is LGHNA and CDR2 is YNFKEQ in the germline V gene. The V gene end was trimmed by 10 bases and the J gene end by 9 bases; junction bases not matched to a gene: 15. The CDR3 runs 13 residues. In nucleotides, the CDR3 is TGTGCCATGAGCCCCGGACTAGTGTACTGGCAGTACTTC. It encodes CAMSPGLVYWQYF.

This clonotype was found many times. The chain couples TRBV5-6 to TRBJ2-7; D gene ambiguous. With 0 bases removed from V and 0 bases from J, the gap between germline ends came to 7 bases. The CDR3 length is 14 residues. CDR1 SGHDT and CDR2 YYEEEE come from the germline V gene. The chain's CDR3 is CASSLGRSSYEQYF. The CDR3, as DNA: TGTGCCAGCAGCTTGGGGCGGAGCTCCTACGAGCAGTACTTC.

The chain carries TRBV7-2 and TRBJ1-2, with 7 bases identical to TRBD1. CDR1 and CDR2 (germline): SGHTA, FQGNSA. CDR3 length equals 14 residues. Trimming removed 5 bases from V and 6 bases from J; junction bases left unmatched: 9. The CDR3 loop reads CASSPAGGGDGYTF. As DNA, the CDR3 is TGTGCCAGCAGCCCAGCGGGAGGGGGCGATGGCTACACCTTC.

This clonotype was picked up many times. The chain couples TRBV29-1 to TRBJ2-2; no clear D gene. The CDR3 covers 11 residues. V was cut by 5 bases and J by 6 bases, with 7 bases left in between. CDR1 is SQVTM, CDR2 ANQGSEA, per germline. CDR3 nucleotides: TGCAGCGTTTGCCCGGCCGGGGAGCTGTTTTTT. Protein product: CSVCPAGELFF.

This clonotype was observed many times. The CDR3 nucleotides are TGTGCCAGCACCCGACAGGTGAATTACAATGAGCAGTTCTTC. It is translated as CASTRQVNYNEQFF. The rearrangement links TRBV28 to TRBJ2-1; tentatively, D is TRBD1 (6 bases). Germline values: CDR1 MDHEN, CDR2 SYDVKM. The CDR3 is made up of 14 amino acids. V was pared by 7 bases and J by 4 bases, with 14 bases between.

For this clonotype: It may be a read error: a sequence one base away is much more abundant. The chain employs TRBV20-1 and TRBJ2-2; 14 nucleotides line up with TRBD2. The CDR3 has 17 amino acids. Germline-derived CDR1 and CDR2 are DFQATT and SNEGSKA (reference sequence). The CDR3 sequence is CSAGGTSGSGITWELFF. The DNA of the CDR3 is TGCAGTGCTGGGGGGACTAGCGGGAGTGGTATCACCTGGGAGCTGTTTTTT.

This clonotype was seen repeatedly, ten times or more. The chain uses TRBV28 and TRBJ1-1; D is perhaps TRBD1 (5 bases). The CDR3 runs to 14 residues. V lost 2 bases and J lost 4, with 11 bases in between. Germline CDR1 is MDHEN and CDR2 is SYDVKM. CDR3 coding DNA: TGTGCCAGCAGTTTACCGCGGGGGAGCACTGAAGCTTTCTTT. This codes for CASSLPRGSTEAFF.

This clonotype was seen a few times. The CDR3 loop is CASSLRGGQVNTEAFF. DNA for the CDR3: TGTGCCAGTTCATTAAGGGGGGGACAGGTGAACACTGAAGCTTTCTTT. The V gene is TRBV19, the J gene TRBJ1-1; 8 nucleotides agree with TRBD1. After removal of 8 bases from V and 0 bases from J, the junction contained 11 bases not matched to a gene. The length of the CDR3 is 16 residues. The germline V gene encodes CDR1 LNHDA and CDR2 SQIVND (reference sequence).

This clonotype has ten or more counts. J is TRBJ2-5 and V is TRBV12-3 or TRBV12-4; TRBD2 aligns across 7 bases. The junction had 4 bases not matched to a gene; V was cut back by 3 bases and J by 0 bases. This CDR3 has 15 amino acids. The CDR3 loop is CASSFRRGYQETQYF. The CDR3 region has the DNA TGTGCCAGCAGTTTCCGGCGGGGGTACCAAGAGACCCAGTACTTC.

At least ten counts were recorded for this clonotype. The chain recombines TRBV5-1 with TRBJ2-1, with 7 nucleotides matching TRBD2. Germline V gene sequence: CDR1 SGHRS, CDR2 YFSETQ. After removal of 5 bases from V and 9 bases from J, the junction contained 14 bases not matched to a gene. This CDR3 region has 15 residues. The CDR3 here is CASSPPGLGSPEQFF. The CDR3 DNA reads as TGCGCCAGCAGTCCCCCCGGACTAGGAAGTCCTGAGCAGTTCTTC.

This clonotype was seen at least ten times. The V gene is TRBV15, the J gene TRBJ1-5, with TRBD1 matching over 7 bases. The CDR3 contains 15 residues. Unmatched junction bases numbered 13, after V lost 6 bases and J lost 8 bases. The germline V gene has CDR1 LNHNV and CDR2 YYDKDF (reference sequence). CDR3 in DNA: TGTGCCACCAGGCGGACAGGCTCCGGGTGGGAGCCCCAGCATTTT. It encodes CATRRTGSGWEPQHF.

This clonotype was seen ten or more times. V and J are TRBV11-2 and TRBJ2-4; maybe TRBD2 (6 bases). Deletions cut 3 bases from V and 5 bases from J, with 14 bases between. Germline V gene sequence: CDR1 SGHAT, CDR2 FQNNGV. This CDR3 spans 15 amino acids. The CDR3 reads CASSLAPGLQNIQYF. Written as DNA, the CDR3 is TGTGCCAGCAGCTTGGCCCCGGGACTTCAAAACATTCAGTACTTC.